The 2 T cell receptor beta chains below come from one sample, sequenced in a study of long-term antiretroviral therapy in people with HIV. This was the immunoSEQ v3.0 assay at survey level. Assay used: immunoSEQ multiplex PCR; TCRdb lists only in-frame clones, some missing. The sample has 20,000 to 30,000 clones, roughly 82% seen once. Material: unsorted PBMCs, obtained 3 years after starting antiretroviral therapy. The receptors shown here come from a man between 50 and 59 years old with HIV.

The chain joins TRBV7-8 to TRBJ2-1; 8 nucleotides match TRBD1. The CDR3 covers 15 residues. Per germline, CDR1 SGHVS and CDR2 FQNEAQ. Losses at the gene ends were 5 bases for V and 2 bases for J; bases not matched to a gene: 5. This CDR3 is CASSPPDRAYNEQFF. The CDR3 nucleotides read TGTGCCAGCAGCCCGCCGGACAGGGCCTACAATGAGCAGTTCTTC.

V gene TRBV18 combines with J gene TRBJ2-3; 8 bases line up with TRBD1. Germline V gene lookup returns CDR1 KGHSH and CDR2 LQKENI. CDR3 length: 16 residues. Trimming took 5 bases from V and 2 from J; bases not matched to a gene: 9. The DNA for the CDR3 is TGTGCCAGCTCATCCCGGCCGGGACAGGCCACAGATACGCAGTATTTT. It translates to CASSSRPGQATDTQYF. Together with reference TRBV18 and TRBJ2-3, the CDR3 gives the full variable domain: NAGVMQNPRHLVRRRGQEARLRCSPMKGHSHVYWYRQLPEEGLKFMVYLQKENIIDESGMPKERFSAEFPKEGPSILRIQQVVRGDSAAYFCASSSRPGQATDTQYFGPGTRLTVL.